A single sample gave rise to the 28 T cell receptor beta chains below, sequenced in a study of control samples from healthy donors and cancer patients. Sequencing used immunoSEQ multiplex PCR; TCRdb keeps in-frame clones, though not all of them. The sample records around 140,000 clones, 75% to 95% being singletons. The specimen sequenced was blood. The receptors shown here come from a man between 18 and 29 years old in good health.

The chain joins TRBV7-9 to TRBJ1-1; D might be TRBD1 (6 bases). The length of the CDR3 is 14 residues. Per the germline V gene, CDR1 is SEHNR and CDR2 is FQNEAQ (reference sequence). V was cut by 3 bases and J by 5 bases, with 13 bases left in between. The CDR3: CASSFWGRDTEAFF. Written as DNA, the CDR3 is TGTGCCAGCAGCTTTTGGGGGCGGGATACTGAAGCTTTCTTT.

The chain employs TRBV19 and TRBJ2-5; D remains unclear. The CDR3 consists of 13 residues. Germline CDR1 LNHDA, CDR2 SQIVND (reference sequence). V lost 4 bases to trimming and J lost 8 bases, with 14 bases between them. CDR3 region: CASSTLSEGTQYF. The DNA of the CDR3 is TGTGCCAGTAGTACCCTCTCCGAAGGAACCCAGTACTTC.

Written as DNA, the CDR3 is TGTGCCAGCAGCTTAGAAGGGCGGGGGATCCAAGAGACCCAGTACTTC. Its translation is CASSLEGRGIQETQYF. This chain links TRBV13 with TRBJ2-5; TRBD2 matches 7 bases. Germline V gene lookup returns CDR1 PRHDT and CDR2 FYEKMQ (reference sequence). CDR3 length: 16 amino acids. V trimming: 1 base; J trimming: 1 base; junction bases outside the gene matches: 6.

This clone occurred once. CDR3 nucleotides: TGTGCCAGCAGTCGGGGACATAGCTACGAGCAGTACTTC. Its translation is CASSRGHSYEQYF. The chain has TRBV2 and TRBJ2-7; D perhaps matches TRBD1 (6 bases). Germline CDR1 and CDR2: SNHLY and FYNNEI. V was trimmed by 5 bases and J by 3 bases, leaving 11 bases between them. The CDR3 runs to 13 residues.

The chain uses TRBV25-1 and TRBJ2-7; unclear D gene. Germline loops: CDR1 MGHDK, CDR2 SYGVNS. The CDR3 runs 13 residues. The germline V and J ends were trimmed by 2 bases and 5 bases, with 10 bases remaining between them. The CDR3 spells CASSERFPDEQYF. The DNA of the CDR3 is TGTGCCAGCAGTGAAAGGTTCCCAGACGAGCAGTACTTC.

A few counts support this clone. The rearrangement links TRBV12-3 or TRBV12-4 to TRBJ1-1; D is unresolved. The CDR3 consists of 12 residues. Deletions cut 2 bases from V and 5 bases from J, with 6 bases between. CDR3 protein: CASSLMGTEAFF. DNA of the CDR3: TGTGCCAGCAGTTTAATGGGAACTGAAGCTTTCTTT.

This chain links TRBV27 with TRBJ1-3, with a possible D match to TRBD1 (5 bases). Trimming cost V 5 bases and J 0 bases, with 14 bases left between them. CDR1 is MNHEY and CDR2 is SMNVEV in the germline V gene (reference sequence). CDR3 length: 16 residues. Here the CDR3 reads CASSPPTAISGNTIYF. In nucleotides, the CDR3 is TGTGCCAGCAGTCCGCCGACAGCCATCTCTGGAAACACCATATATTTT.

The CDR3 loop reads CASSPFGTGIWELFF. The CDR3 nucleotides read TGTGCCAGCAGTCCCTTCGGGACAGGGATTTGGGAGCTGTTTTTT. This chain joins TRBV27 and TRBJ2-2, with 9 bases fitting TRBD1. The trim removed 5 bases at V and 9 bases at J, leaving 10 bases unmatched. CDR3 length: 15 amino acids. Germline lookup yields CDR1 MNHEY and CDR2 SMNVEV (reference sequence).

The CDR3: CASRPLAGPQETQYF. The CDR3 DNA reads TGTGCCAGCAGACCCCTAGCGGGCCCGCAAGAGACCCAGTACTTC. The chain has TRBV2 and TRBJ2-5; TRBD2 agrees at 8 bases. CDR1 SNHLY and CDR2 FYNNEI come from the germline V gene. The CDR3 has 15 amino acids. With V trimmed by 6 bases and J by 2 bases, 8 bases remained unmatched.

The V and J genes are TRBV11-3 and TRBJ2-3; the match to TRBD2 covers 14 bases. Germline CDR1 and CDR2: SGHNT and YENEEA. This CDR3 is built from 18 residues. V lost 5 bases, J lost 3 bases, and 10 bases stayed unmatched. Here the CDR3 reads CASSHGGTSGGITDTQYF. CDR3 bases: TGTGCCAGCAGCCATGGTGGGACTAGCGGGGGAATTACAGATACGCAGTATTTT.

CDR3 sequence reads: CSVEWNTEAFF. As DNA, the CDR3 is TGCAGCGTTGAGTGGAACACTGAAGCTTTCTTT. The chain couples TRBV29-1 to TRBJ1-1; D remains ambiguous. V lost 3 bases, J lost 1 base, and 3 bases lay in between. The CDR3 loop spans 11 amino acids. The germline V gene encodes CDR1 SQVTM and CDR2 ANQGSEA.

V usage is TRBV2 and J usage is TRBJ2-3; a weak D match, TRBD1 (5 bases). Trimming removed 9 bases at V and 2 bases at J, with 6 bases between. Germline loops: CDR1 SNHLY, CDR2 FYNNEI. The CDR3 extends over 11 amino acids. The CDR3 loop reads CARGVTDTQYF. The CDR3 DNA sequence: TGTGCCAGAGGGGTCACAGATACGCAGTATTTT.

The chain joins TRBV3-1 (or the pseudogene TRBV3-2) to TRBJ1-1; the D gene is possibly TRBD1 (6 bases). The germline gives CDR1 LGHDT, CDR2 YNNKEL (reference sequence). The CDR3 is 16 amino acids. Deletions cut 4 bases from V and 4 bases from J, with 19 bases between. This CDR3 reads CASSPSYQGPVTEAFF. The CDR3 DNA sequence: TGTGCCAGCAGCCCTTCTTATCAGGGGCCGGTCACTGAAGCTTTCTTT.

The chain uses TRBV6-5 and TRBJ1-6; possible D gene TRBD1, 6 bases. The CDR3 consists of 13 residues. CDR1 is MNHEY and CDR2 is SVGAGI in the germline V gene. Trimming took off 3 bases at V and 10 bases at J, with 10 bases between the two ends. The CDR3 protein is CASSYRQESPLHF. The CDR3 DNA reads TGTGCCAGCAGTTATAGACAGGAGTCACCCCTCCACTTT.

V gene TRBV6-5 combines with J gene TRBJ1-1; D not certain. Between the trimmed V and J ends, which lost 2 bases and 2 bases, there was a span of 12 bases. This CDR3 has 15 residues. Germline V gene data show CDR1 as MNHEY and CDR2 as SVGAGI. As DNA, the CDR3 is TGTGCCAGCAGTTACGGTTGGCAGGCTAACACTGAAGCTTTCTTT. It specifies CASSYGWQANTEAFF.

The chain joins TRBV6-5 to TRBJ1-2; 8 bases map to TRBD1. The CDR3 is 13 amino acids. Germline V gene data show CDR1 as MNHEY and CDR2 as SVGAGI. V was pared by 2 bases and J by 8 bases, with 4 bases of the junction left unmatched. CDR3 nucleotides: TGTGCCAGCAGTTACGACAGGGGAGAAGGCTACACCTTC. It yields the protein CASSYDRGEGYTF.

The CDR3 reads CASSQVSGDFGKQFF. In DNA form, the CDR3 reads TGTGCCAGCAGCCAAGTTTCTGGGGATTTCGGGAAGCAGTTCTTC. This chain connects TRBV14 to TRBJ2-1, with D possibly matching TRBD2 (5 bases). This CDR3 has 15 residues. Germline V CDR1 and CDR2: SGHDN, FVKESK. Trimming left V 1 base short and J 11 bases short, with 18 bases between.

The chain combines TRBV6-5 with TRBJ1-3; a possible D gene is TRBD1 (6 bases). The CDR3 extends over 15 amino acids. Germline lookup yields CDR1 MNHEY and CDR2 SVGAGI. V was clipped by 8 bases and J by 0 bases, with 14 bases between them. CDR3 sequence: CASCLSDSSGNTIYF. The CDR3 nucleotides read TGTGCCAGCTGCCTATCGGACAGCTCTGGAAACACCATATATTTT.

About this clone: The identical CDR3 is also encoded by other nucleotide sequences in the sample. The rearrangement joins TRBV3-1 (or the pseudogene TRBV3-2) to TRBJ1-5; 7 bases agree with TRBD1. V lost 4 bases to trimming and J lost 4 bases; unmatched junction nucleotides: 4. The CDR3 consists of 14 residues. From germline, CDR1 is LGHDT and CDR2 YNNKEL (reference sequence). CDR3 coding DNA: TGTGCCAGCAGCCTTTCACAGGGGAATCAGCCCCAGCATTTT. This codes for CASSLSQGNQPQHF.

V is TRBV7-6 and J is TRBJ2-7; the D gene is possibly TRBD2 (7 bases). The CDR3 length is 19 residues. Germline V gene data show CDR1 as SGHVS and CDR2 as FNYEAQ. V lost 5 bases and J lost 4, with 30 bases in between. The CDR3 coding sequence is TGTGCCAGCAGCCCTCGGCAGGGGAGTACTCGCGGGGGAAGGTACGAGCAGTACTTC. It codes for CASSPRQGSTRGGRYEQYF.

In this sample, this clone turned up a few times. The rearrangement links TRBV6-2 or TRBV6-3 to TRBJ1-5, with a tentative D call TRBD1 (6 bases). Trimming removed 1 base at V and 5 bases at J, with 12 bases between. The length of the CDR3 is 15 residues. Germline values: CDR1 MNHEY, CDR2 SVGEGT. CDR3: CASSYFTTGDQPQHF. The DNA for the CDR3 is TGTGCCAGCAGTTACTTTACGACAGGAGATCAGCCCCAGCATTTT.

V gene TRBV5-1 combines with J gene TRBJ2-3, with D possibly being TRBD1 (5 bases). This CDR3 has 12 amino acids. Germline lookup yields CDR1 SGHRS and CDR2 YFSETQ. V lost 5 bases to trimming and J lost 1 base, with 5 bases between them. The CDR3: CASRGGTDTQYF. The CDR3 region has the DNA TGCGCCAGCAGAGGGGGCACAGATACGCAGTATTTT.

This clone was seen just once. The rearrangement joins TRBV7-9 to TRBJ2-1; D tentatively fits TRBD1 or TRBD2 (5 bases each). The CDR3 is 15 amino acids. Germline V lookup: CDR1 SEHNR, CDR2 FQNEAQ (reference sequence). V was clipped by 4 bases and J by 3 bases, with 13 bases between them. DNA of the CDR3: TGTGCCAGCAGCTCTACGGGACCTAGCTACAATGAGCAGTTCTTC. This codes for CASSSTGPSYNEQFF. Based on the CDR3 plus reference TRBV7-9 and TRBJ2-1, the full variable domain is DTGVSQNPRHKITKRGQNVTFRCDPISEHNRLYWYRQTLGQGPEFLTYFQNEAQLEKSRLLSDRFSAERPKGSFSTLEIQRTEQGDSAMYLCASSSTGPSYNEQFFGPGTRLTVL.

This chain joins TRBV5-8 and TRBJ2-5; D possibly uses TRBD1 or TRBD2 (5 bases each). V lost 6 bases and J 2 bases, leaving 8 bases between the germline ends. The V gene's germline CDR1 is SGHTS and CDR2 YDEGEE. The CDR3 spans 12 residues. This CDR3 is CASNGAQETQYF. CDR3 bases: TGTGCCAGCAACGGGGCTCAAGAGACCCAGTACTTC.

The rearrangement links TRBV3-1 (or the pseudogene TRBV3-2) to TRBJ1-3, with D possibly matching TRBD1 (5 bases). The CDR3 has 14 residues. V lost 4 bases to trimming and J lost 0 bases, with 7 bases between them. Germline V gene lookup returns CDR1 LGHDT and CDR2 YNNKEL (reference sequence). CDR3 coding DNA: TGTGCCAGCAGCCCAGGGAGCTCTGGAAACACCATATATTTT. Translation gives CASSPGSSGNTIYF.

The chain carries TRBV2 and TRBJ2-3; D possibly corresponds to TRBD1 (8 bases). Trimming took off 6 bases at V and 4 bases at J, with 14 bases between the two ends. CDR3 length: 14 amino acids. Germline V gene data show CDR1 as SNHLY and CDR2 as FYNNEI. CDR3 DNA sequence: TGTGCCAGCAGCGGACAGGGAGGGGCAGATACGCAGTATTTT. It yields the protein CASSGQGGADTQYF.

This clone was detected only once. The CDR3 nucleotides read TGTGCCAGCAGTTACTCCGAGGGGTCCGCCTACGAGCAGTACTTC. It specifies CASSYSEGSAYEQYF. The chain uses TRBV6-5 and TRBJ2-7, with D possibly being TRBD1 or TRBD2 (5 bases each). Deletions cut 0 bases from V and 2 bases from J, with 11 bases between. Germline CDR1 and CDR2: MNHEY and SVGAGI. This CDR3 comprises 15 residues.

The CDR3 sequence is CASSQGRAGNYEQYF. For the CDR3, the DNA is TGTGCCAGCAGCCAAGGTCGGGCGGGGAACTACGAGCAGTACTTC. The chain recombines TRBV3-1 (or the pseudogene TRBV3-2) with TRBJ2-7; D perhaps matches TRBD2 (6 bases). CDR3 length: 15 amino acids. Trimming removed 1 base from V and 3 bases from J, with 13 bases in between. The V gene's germline CDR1 is LGHDT and CDR2 YNNKEL (reference sequence).